The sequence of this T cell receptor beta chain was determined in a study of blood T cell repertoires in COVID-19. Study details: Acute and convalescent COVID-19 specimens originated in the United States, Italy and Spain. Sources were T cells, B-cell-depleted T cells, or PBMCs; the material itself was cDNA or gDNA.

Those enrolled in Seattle joined during active infection and were followed longitudinally afterward. Original analysis: The authors estimated nucleated cell counts from reference gene primer amplification. The data were produced by immunoSEQ multiplex PCR, yet TCRdb's version contains in-frame clones alone and is incomplete. Clonal size and the V and J genes are those of that table, whereas D and trimming came from the DNA. The sample shows around 340,000 clones, around nine tenths of them seen only once. V was clipped by 1 base and J by 5 bases, with 15 bases between them. Germline V gives CDR1 MNHEY, CDR2 SMNVEV (reference sequence). The CDR3 length is 15 residues.

The sequenced material came from peripheral blood. The chain joins TRBV27 to TRBJ2-7, with no clear D. This receptor was obtained from an older woman with COVID-19, enrolled during active disease. As DNA, the CDR3 is TGTGCCAGCAGTTTATGGCAGAATCTCCCCCACGAGCAGTACTTC. As protein: CASSLWQNLPHEQYF.